This T cell receptor (beta chain) was sequenced for a study of CD8 T cells in Susac syndrome. This CDR3 is built from 12 residues. Trimming took off 6 bases at V and 3 bases at J, with 6 bases between the two ends. With random hexamers, reverse transcription was performed on about 0.5 to 1 ug of RNA. Multiplex PCR with immunoSEQ amplified the TCR beta CDR3 across 54 Vbeta and 13 Jbeta. A single record per CDR3 protein comes from TCRdb applying MiXCR to the immunoSEQ multiplex PCR reads. The sample lists 100,000 to 150,000 distinct CDR3 sequences; 90% to 95% were seen once. The TCR was taken from a human donor in good health. The material sequenced was CD4+ T cells from PBMCs. This chain links TRBV12-3 or TRBV12-4 with TRBJ2-1; perhaps TRBD2 as D (5 bases). This CDR3 reads CASSRDYNEQFF. The CDR3 coding sequence is TGTGCCAGCAGCCGGGACTACAATGAGCAGTTCTTC.